This TCR beta chain was recovered during a study of T cell repertoires in cytomegalovirus infection. In the study overall: As its CMV epitopes, the study selected recently identified HLA-C-restricted and well-studied HLA-B-restricted targets. Both CMV infection and a matching HLA type were indicated by public TCR beta signatures. General study findings and limits: People with CMV and the relevant HLA were identified by cumulative public TCR beta family frequency.

Comments on this clonotype: No antigen is known for it.

With V trimmed by 2 bases and J by 3 bases, 12 bases remained unmatched. The CDR3 spans 17 residues. CDR1 and CDR2 (germline): KGHSH, LQKENI. TCRdb re-called the reads with MiXCR, one entry per CDR3 protein. The repertoire includes about 740,000 distinct CDR3 sequences, 33% of them detected once, and around a sixth sits in the top ten. The material was cultured PBMCs, obtained from culture after CMV antigen stimulation. This chain connects TRBV18 to TRBJ2-5; TRBD1 agrees at 7 bases. This clonotype was obtained from a human donor in good health (CMV status not recorded). Some clones in this sample may be carry-over from other donors' samples. The CDR3 here is CASSPTPPQTGKETQYF. CDR3 coding DNA: TGTGCCAGCTCACCAACGCCGCCTCAGACAGGGAAAGAGACCCAGTACTTC.